Included here is one TCR beta chain sequence, with context. The antigen remains unidentified. Genomic DNA (from each subset) was split evenly across several immunoSEQ plates. Only in-frame clones appear in the TCRdb table, and some are missing; sequencing was by immunoSEQ multiplex PCR. There are approximately 330,000 clones in the sample; around four fifths occur only once, and under 11% lies in the top ten. This record comes from a study of shared clonotypes between healthy human individuals. Points from the study as a whole: Some clonotypes were shared by all four sorted-subset donors, while others were not shared. The non-shared ones had lower generation probabilities than the shared ones.

Adults of Caucasian background living in Nashville, Tennessee made up all donors. The study separated CD4+ cells into CD45RA+ naive and CD45RA-negative memory subsets. V was pared by 5 bases and J by 1 base, with 9 bases of the junction left unmatched. CDR1 is SGHNT and CDR2 is YENEEA in the germline V gene. The CDR3 totals 16 residues. The source material was memory CD4+ T cells sorted from blood. Subset given: CD45RA-negative fraction. The sequence was obtained from a man younger than 45 in good health. V and J are TRBV11-3 and TRBJ2-5; 8 positions match TRBD1. The CDR3 DNA reads as TGTGCCAGCAGCGGCCGGACAGGGCTGGGCCAAGAGACCCAGTACTTC. Its translation: CASSGRTGLGQETQYF.